What follows are 18 T cell receptor beta chains derived from one specimen sequenced in a study of T cell responses to AZD1222 COVID-19 vaccine. The repertoire was sequenced with immunoSEQ multiplex PCR; TCRdb's copy has only in-frame clones and lacks some. The table includes 100,000 to 150,000 clones, 90% detected once. The material sequenced was peripheral blood, taken on day 0 of AZD1222 vaccination. These receptors were obtained from an adult in good health.

The chain is built from TRBV29-1 and TRBJ1-2; D gene uncertain. Trimming cost V 1 base and J 2 bases, with 5 bases left between them. CDR3 length: 12 amino acids. Germline loops: CDR1 SQVTM, CDR2 ANQGSEA. The CDR3 region has the DNA TGCAGCGTTGAAGGCAGAAACTATGGCTACACCTTC. It translates to CSVEGRNYGYTF.

This clone came up a few times. This rearrangement joins TRBV10-2 to TRBJ2-7; TRBD2 might be the D (5 bases). V lost 6 bases, J lost 9 bases, and 21 bases lay in between. The CDR3 contains 14 residues. Germline V gene data show CDR1 as WSHSY and CDR2 as SAAADI. This CDR3 is CASSVRDRSGRQYF. The CDR3 nucleotides read TGCGCCAGCAGCGTTAGAGACCGGTCGGGAAGGCAGTACTTC.

The CDR3 DNA reads TGTGCCAGCAGCATGAACACTGAAGCTTTCTTT. Translated, it gives CASSMNTEAFF. The chain joins TRBV7-8 to TRBJ1-1; no clear D gene. CDR3 length: 11 residues. V lost 5 bases and J lost 0, with 1 base in between. Germline V gene sequence: CDR1 SGHVS, CDR2 FQNEAQ.

The CDR3 region has the DNA TGTGCCATCAGTACGGACAGGGGTAATCAGCCCCAGCATTTT. This gives the protein CAISTDRGNQPQHF. The chain uses TRBV10-3 and TRBJ1-5, with 9 bases that match TRBD1. This CDR3 contains 14 residues. J was trimmed by 4 bases and V by 5 bases; bases with no gene match: 3. Germline V gene lookup returns CDR1 ENHRY and CDR2 SYGVKD.

This chain links TRBV12-3 or TRBV12-4 with TRBJ1-5; D might be TRBD1 (5 bases). This CDR3 has 13 amino acids. Trimming left V 5 bases short and J 8 bases short, with 13 bases between. DNA of the CDR3: TGTGCCAGCAGTCGGGGCTGGCGAGAGCCCCAGCATTTT. This translates into CASSRGWREPQHF.

The genes are TRBV2 and TRBJ1-1, with 8 bases aligning to TRBD1. V lost 6 bases and J lost 4; bases outside the gene matches: 4. The CDR3 is 13 amino acids. Looked up from germline, CDR1 is SNHLY and CDR2 is FYNNEI. CDR3 nucleotide sequence: TGTGCCAGCAGCCGGACAGGGTCCACTGAAGCTTTCTTT. It codes for CASSRTGSTEAFF.

This clone was counted only a few times. J is TRBJ2-7 and V is TRBV7-2; D is ambiguous. Germline CDR1 is SGHTA and CDR2 is FQGNSA. Trimming took 1 base from V and 0 from J, leaving 4 bases between them. The CDR3 has 13 residues. The CDR3 reads CASSLVISYEQYF. The CDR3 DNA reads TGTGCCAGCAGCTTAGTAATCTCCTACGAGCAGTACTTC.

This clone was counted between two and nine times. The chain employs TRBV2 and TRBJ2-2; TRBD1 agrees at 9 bases. The CDR3 totals 17 residues. With 7 bases clipped from V and 4 bases from J, the junction kept 13 bases outside the gene matches. Germline lookup yields CDR1 SNHLY and CDR2 FYNNEI. The CDR3 DNA is TGTGCCAGCAAAGGCATCTCCGGGACAGGGTCCACCGGGGAGCTGTTTTTT. As protein: CASKGISGTGSTGELFF.

The count of this clone is one. The J gene is TRBJ1-4, the V gene TRBV19; D possibly corresponds to TRBD1 (6 bases). Looked up from germline, CDR1 is LNHDA and CDR2 is SQIVND (reference sequence). CDR3 length: 15 amino acids. The ends were cut back, 3 bases at V and 3 bases at J, with 11 bases in the middle. Here the CDR3 reads CASSIQGNPNEKLFF. CDR3 bases: TGTGCCAGTAGTATTCAGGGGAACCCTAATGAAAAACTGTTTTTT.

V is TRBV28 and J is TRBJ1-4, with 7 positions matching TRBD1. V was pared by 6 bases and J by 8 bases, with 9 bases of the junction left unmatched. The germline V gene encodes CDR1 MDHEN and CDR2 SYDVKM. The CDR3 totals 14 residues. The CDR3 here is CASRSRTGQEKLFF. The CDR3 DNA follows: TGTGCCAGCAGATCCAGGACAGGACAGGAAAAACTGTTTTTT. The full variable domain, with the rest looked up from reference TRBV28 and TRBJ1-4, is DVKVTQSSRYLVKRTGEKVFLECVQDMDHENMFWYRQDPGLGLRLIYFSYDVKMKEKGDIPEGYSVSREKKERFSLILESASTNQTSMYLCASRSRTGQEKLFFGSGTQLSVL.

The rearrangement joins TRBV30 to TRBJ2-1; D is possibly TRBD2 (7 bases). There are 14 residues in the CDR3. Germline loops: CDR1 GTSNPN, CDR2 SVGIG (reference sequence). Deletions cut 0 bases from V and 7 bases from J, with 13 bases between. The CDR3 is CAWSVGGARNEQFF. The CDR3 DNA reads as TGTGCCTGGAGTGTTGGGGGGGCGCGGAATGAGCAGTTCTTC. Full variable domain (missing parts from reference TRBV30 and TRBJ2-1): SQTIHQWPATLVQPVGSPLSLECTVEGTSNPNLYWYRQAAGRGLQLLFYSVGIGQISSEVPQNLSASRPQDRQFILSSKKLLLSDSGFYLCAWSVGGARNEQFFGPGTRLTVL.

The chain uses TRBV27 and TRBJ2-3; a possible D gene is TRBD1 (6 bases). Germline V gives CDR1 MNHEY, CDR2 SMNVEV (reference sequence). Trimming cost V 5 bases and J 0 bases, with 12 bases left between them. The CDR3 totals 15 residues. The CDR3 loop reads CASSNGQTSTDTQYF. DNA of the CDR3: TGTGCCAGCAGTAACGGACAGACAAGCACAGATACGCAGTATTTT.

The genes are TRBV5-1 and TRBJ2-1, with 8 bases that match TRBD2. Germline assignment: CDR1 SGHRS and CDR2 YFSETQ. The CDR3 contains 17 residues. Unmatched junction bases numbered 12, after V lost 0 bases and J lost 7 bases. As DNA, the CDR3 is TGCGCCAGCAGCTTGGCCCGGCAACTAGCGGAGAAGAATGAGCAGTTCTTC. Residues: CASSLARQLAEKNEQFF.

The gene calls are TRBV29-1 and TRBJ2-1; 7 nucleotides agree with TRBD2. The V gene's germline CDR1 is SQVTM and CDR2 ANQGSEA. The CDR3 is made up of 14 amino acids. J lost 4 bases, V lost 4 bases, and 7 bases had no gene match. CDR3 in DNA: TGCAGCGTTGCCCCCCCTAGCGGTTACAATGAGCAGTTCTTC. Translation: CSVAPPSGYNEQFF.

The genes are TRBV19 and TRBJ2-7; D is undetermined. CDR1 is LNHDA and CDR2 is SQIVND in the germline V gene (reference sequence). The V gene lost 3 bases and the J gene lost 0 bases, with 9 bases spanning the gap. The CDR3 runs to 14 residues. CDR3 in DNA: TGTGCCAGTAGTATGCGGAGAAGCTCCTACGAGCAGTACTTC. Translation gives CASSMRRSSYEQYF. The full variable domain, completed using reference TRBV19 and TRBJ2-7, is DGGITQSPKYLFRKEGQNVTLSCEQNLNHDAMYWYRQDPGQGLRLIYYSQIVNDFQKGDIAEGYSVSREKKESFPLTVTSAQKNPTAFYLCASSMRRSSYEQYFGPGTRLTVT.

This sequence joins TRBV12-3 or TRBV12-4 and TRBJ2-3; D gene unclear. Trimming shortened V by 6 bases and J by 2 bases, and 9 bases separated the two germline ends. The CDR3 totals 13 residues. The CDR3 here is CASSPANTDTQYF. CDR3 nucleotide sequence: TGTGCCAGCAGCCCTGCGAACACAGATACGCAGTATTTT.

The chain combines TRBV2 with TRBJ1-5, with 11 bases identical to TRBD1. The CDR3 contains 16 residues. Per the germline V gene, CDR1 is SNHLY and CDR2 is FYNNEI. V dropped 7 bases and J dropped 7; count of bases not matched to a gene: 12. The chain's CDR3 is CASILTRTGGFQPQHF. The CDR3 DNA follows: TGTGCCAGCATTCTTACTCGGACAGGGGGCTTCCAGCCCCAGCATTTT.

The rearrangement uses TRBV20-1 and TRBJ2-7; D not certain. The length of the CDR3 is 10 residues. The germline CDR1 and CDR2 sequences are DFQATT and SNEGSKA (reference sequence). Trimming took 4 bases from V and 3 from J, leaving 4 bases between them. The DNA of the CDR3 is TGCAGTGCTACTAACTACGAGCAGTACTTC. Protein product: CSATNYEQYF.